This TCR beta chain was sequenced for a study of T cells in Graves' hyperthyroidism and ophthalmopathy (dated 2019 in TCRdb). With regard to the full study: Peripheral blood samples were taken at initial diagnosis, before any treatment was given. To identify TCR V-J signatures that set the groups apart, the researchers used a discovery cohort of 100 patients, made up of some 41 with Graves' ophthalmopathy and 55 to 65 with stable Graves' hyperthyroidism. An independent validation cohort of around 20 hyperthyroidism patients and 15 or so patients who later progressed to ophthalmopathy tested prospective prediction of ophthalmopathy. The roughly 94 discovery patients were randomly divided into training and test sets at a 7:3 ratio. Thyroid tissue and blood T-cell repertoires from six Graves' hyperthyroidism patients were also compared in the study. After blood sampling, hyperthyroidism patients were treated with methimazole at a starting dose of 30 mg daily, and ophthalmopathy patients were treated with high-dose intravenous methylprednisolone. According to the paper, TCR Vbeta CDR3 sequencing was carried out on roughly 130 peripheral blood samples, which came from approximately 41 ophthalmopathy, fewer than 80 hyperthyroidism and about 17 progressor patients. Results the study describes overall, beyond this receptor: Most expanded thyroid clonotypes (frequency above 0.001) were also detected in blood, a finding suggesting that blood repertoires may reflect thyroid immune responses. In validation, the model predicted progression to ophthalmopathy a median of about 5.9 months before onset, with 70% to 71% sensitivity and about 72% specificity. No statistical method was used to fix the sample size in advance, and group allocation was not hidden from the investigators. A model built on a 13 V-J signature distinguished ophthalmopathy from stable hyperthyroidism, reaching 85% to 90% sensitivity and around 81% specificity in cross-validation and 80%/75% in testing.

Ophthalmopathy patients had moderately to severely active disease, with a Clinical Activity Score of 3 or more, a NOSPECS grade of 4 or more, and a disease duration of less than 3 months. Exclusion was applied to patients with uncontrolled infections, other autoimmune diseases, pregnancy or lactation. Diagnoses were based on clinical symptoms, serum thyroxine and TRAb, thyroid ultrasound and orbital computed tomography. PBMCs were isolated from about 10 ml of fresh peripheral blood by Ficoll-Paque density gradient centrifugation. Trizol reagent was used to extract total RNA, and RNA quality was then checked on an Agilent 2100 Bioanalyzer. V lost 3 bases and J lost 5 bases; the stretch between them is 29 bases long. The CDR3, cysteine through phenylalanine, is 18 amino acids long. The only DNA kept is the CDR3, 54 bases in frame from the first base. According to the germline V gene (reference sequence), CDR1 reads GTSNPN and CDR2 reads SVGIG.

This clonotype showed up many times. The antigen it binds to is not known. No qualities accompany the bases; no much larger clone lies one base away. TCR beta CDR3 regions were amplified from RNA transcripts. The TCR CDR3 was subjected to a first round of RT-PCR using the HTBI primer set and the Qiagen OneStep RT-PCR kit. A second multiplex PCR round built the libraries, followed by size selection and purification. Libraries were sequenced paired-end with 100 bp reads on an Illumina HiSeq2000. The original methods were these. SOAPnuke was used to process the raw data, removing reads that contained adapters or uncalled bases, had a mean Phred below 15, or lacked an exact match to the constant primer or identifier. High-quality paired reads were merged using COPE v1.2.5, and each unique nucleotide sequence was defined as a clonotype. MiTCR v1.1 was used to align clonotypes to the IMGT TRBV, TRBD and TRBJ reference segments. Only V-J combinations with frequency above 0.0001, covering 99% to 99.2% of repertoires, were analysed. The TCS score was defined as the ratio of F50 (clonal expansion) to E x V (chaos), calculated using BLOSUM62-based TCRdist between CDR3 peptides within each V-J. Welch's t-statistics and random forest reduced roughly 530 V-J features to under 15, which were used in a naive Bayes classifier (R e1071). The similarity between thyroid and blood repertoires was quantified using the Morisita-Horn index. TCRdb itself trimmed the public reads at Q25 with fastp, ran MiXCR and retained productive beta chains. Records with the same CDR3 protein are collapsed into one entry carrying the most frequent genes and DNA. These V and J calls derive from TCRdb rather than the authors' analysis. For this sample the table gives approximately 610,000 distinct CDR3 sequences, of which around 15% were detected only once. The ten largest account for 4.3% of the sample.

Here the chain combines TRBV30 and TRBJ2-7, and possibly TRBD2, on 6 matching bases. The clonotype originates from a middle-aged woman with Graves' ophthalmopathy. Sequenced material: blood. This receptor has the CDR3 CAWSQPRWGGGGSDEQYF. The DNA sequence is given as TGTGCCTGGAGCCAACCGCGGTGGGGAGGCGGCGGGTCAGACGAGCAGTACTTC.